One and the same sample provided the 29 T cell receptor beta chains below, sequenced in a study of blood T cells in healthy people across ages (dated by TCRdb to the mid-2010s). Library construction relied on 5' RACE. Sequencing was carried out with an Illumina HiSeq 2500. The second PCR ran for roughly 6 to 11 cycles and used a J-beta primer mix along with a sample-barcoded 5' primer. TCRdb applied fastp at Q25 and MiXCR to the public reads, then kept only in-frame beta chains. For every CDR3 protein sequence, its rows merge into one entry that carries the most common genes and DNA. This sample gives 1.5 million to 2 million distinct CDR3 sequences in total; 40% to 55% of them show up just once. More than 2% of the sample comes from the top ten. What was sequenced was blood. These receptors all stem from a woman between 40 and 55 years old in good health.

J is TRBJ2-1 and V is TRBV13, with a tentative D call TRBD2 (5 bases). The V gene's germline CDR1 is PRHDT and CDR2 FYEKMQ (reference sequence). The CDR3 loop spans 12 amino acids. Trimming cost V 9 bases and J 13 bases, with 19 bases left between them. The CDR3 region is CASSSPQETQFF. In DNA form, the CDR3 reads TGTGCCAGTTCTAGCCCTCAAGAGACCCAGTTCTTC.

The J gene is TRBJ2-4, the V gene TRBV6-2 or TRBV6-3; tentative D call: TRBD1 (6 bases). The DNA end lines up better with TRBJ2-7; the J call may be wrong. This CDR3 is built from 15 residues. Germline CDR1 MNHEY, CDR2 SVGEGT. CDR3 amino acids: CASSYWGRVTYEQYF. The DNA of the CDR3 is TGTGCCAGCAGTTACTGGGGGCGAGTAACCTACGAGCAGTACTTC.

Only a few counts were recorded for this clonotype. The genes are TRBV29-1 and TRBJ2-1, with D possibly being TRBD1 (5 bases). The germline V and J ends were trimmed by 7 bases and 8 bases, with 21 bases remaining between them. CDR1 and CDR2 from the germline V gene are SQVTM and ANQGSEA. This CDR3 is built from 14 residues. The DNA for the CDR3 is TGCAGCGCGGACAAAAGGACCGGGTACGATGAGCAGTTCTTC. Its translation is CSADKRTGYDEQFF.

The rearrangement uses TRBV5-5 and TRBJ2-5; the D gene is possibly TRBD2 (6 bases). V lost 1 base to trimming and J lost 5 bases, with 12 bases between them. The CDR3 runs to 14 residues. The germline gives CDR1 SGHKS, CDR2 YYEKEE (reference sequence). The CDR3 coding sequence is TGTGCCAGCAGCTTGCATCGGGGGTCCGAGACCCAGTACTTC. This encodes CASSLHRGSETQYF.

This chain links TRBV15 with TRBJ2-5; 10 nucleotides line up with TRBD2. The CDR3 length is 16 residues. The V and J ends lost 1 base and 2 bases, in that order; junction bases with no gene match: 4. CDR1 and CDR2 (germline): LNHNV, YYDKDF (reference sequence). This chain's CDR3 is CATSRVSSGGQETQYF. The CDR3 DNA sequence: TGTGCCACCAGCAGAGTGTCTAGCGGGGGTCAAGAGACCCAGTACTTC.

This clonotype has only a few counts. This chain connects TRBV27 to TRBJ2-7, with a possible D match to TRBD2 (5 bases). V was pared by 0 bases and J by 1 base, with 10 bases between. Germline V gene sequence: CDR1 MNHEY, CDR2 SMNVEV (reference sequence). This CDR3 spans 15 amino acids. As DNA, the CDR3 is TGTGCCAGCAGTTTATCGAGGGTAGGGTCCTACGAGCAGTACTTC. Translating gives CASSLSRVGSYEQYF.

The chain is built from TRBV6-2 or TRBV6-3 and TRBJ2-3; TRBD2 might be the D (6 bases). V was shortened by 6 bases and J by 2 bases, with 18 bases between the two germline ends. The CDR3 length is 16 residues. The V gene's germline CDR1 is MNHEY and CDR2 SVGEGT. CDR3 in DNA: TGTGCCAGCAGCCCCGGGACTCTTAGTTCCACAGATACGCAGTATTTT. Translated: CASSPGTLSSTDTQYF.

The gene calls are TRBV7-2 and TRBJ2-1, with D possibly being TRBD2 (6 bases). Trimming shortened V by 3 bases and J by 7 bases, and 13 bases separated the two germline ends. Germline-derived CDR1 and CDR2 are SGHTA and FQGNSA. The CDR3 consists of 14 residues. This chain's CDR3 is CASSFWTMGNEQFF. The CDR3 nucleotides are TGTGCCAGCAGCTTCTGGACTATGGGTAATGAGCAGTTCTTC. Full variable domain (remainder filled in from reference TRBV7-2 and TRBJ2-1): GAGVSQSPSNKVTEKGKDVELRCDPISGHTALYWYRQSLGQGLEFLIYFQGNSAPDKSGLPSDRFSAERTGGSVSTLTIQRTQQEDSAVYLCASSFWTMGNEQFFGPGTRLTVL.

This clonotype appeared a few times. The rearrangement joins TRBV7-2 to TRBJ2-3; 7 bases are a match to TRBD1. Unmatched junction bases numbered 10, after V lost 5 bases and J lost 5 bases. CDR3 length equals 15 residues. In germline, CDR1 is SGHTA, CDR2 FQGNSA. The CDR3 nucleotides are TGTGCCAGCAGCGCCCCCGGGACAGAGAAAGATACGCAGTATTTT. Amino acids: CASSAPGTEKDTQYF.

This clonotype was detected a few times. The CDR3 reads CASSPRGIDEQYF. As DNA, the CDR3 is TGTGCCAGCAGCCCGCGGGGTATCGACGAGCAGTACTTC. The chain has TRBV7-9 and TRBJ2-7; D perhaps matches TRBD2 (6 bases). Germline CDR1 reads SEHNR; CDR2 reads FQNEAQ (reference sequence). V lost 5 bases and J 5 bases, leaving 13 bases between the germline ends. The CDR3 loop spans 13 amino acids.

In regard to this clonotype: The junction differs from germline at one of its ends, possibly a read error. This chain uses TRBV12-3 or TRBV12-4 with TRBJ2-3; 9 bases align to TRBD2. The CDR3 sequence is 16 residues long. The CDR3 DNA is TGTGTCAGCAGCCCCCCCCCGGGACTAGCAACAGATACGCAGTATTTT. Amino acid sequence: CVSSPPPGLATDTQYF.

V and J are TRBV29-1 and TRBJ1-5, with D unresolved. Germline V lookup: CDR1 SQVTM, CDR2 ANQGSEA. V was cut by 5 bases and J by 2 bases, with 10 bases left in between. The CDR3 spans 13 residues. Written as DNA, the CDR3 is TGCAGCGTTTTGGCAGGACGCAATCAGCCCCAGCATTTT. Encoded protein: CSVLAGRNQPQHF.

There are a few counts of this clonotype. The DNA for the CDR3 is TGTGCCAGCAGATACCGAGCGGGGGGGCAAGATACGCAGTATTTT. This encodes CASRYRAGGQDTQYF. This chain uses TRBV7-2 with TRBJ2-3, with 10 bases lining up with TRBD2. This CDR3 region has 15 residues. The V gene's germline CDR1 is SGHTA and CDR2 FQGNSA. The junction had 8 bases not matched to a gene; V was cut back by 6 bases and J by 5 bases.

V gene TRBV5-6 combines with J gene TRBJ2-7; 9 nucleotides match TRBD1. Per germline, CDR1 SGHDT and CDR2 YYEEEE. The CDR3 loop spans 14 amino acids. V was pared by 4 bases and J by 4 bases, with 6 bases of the junction left unmatched. Here the CDR3 reads CASSTPGTGYEQYF. As DNA, the CDR3 is TGTGCCAGCAGCACCCCCGGGACAGGGTACGAGCAGTACTTC.

The V call is TRBV4-3, the J call TRBJ2-7, with D possibly matching TRBD1 (5 bases). The germline V gene has CDR1 LGHNA and CDR2 YSLEER. Between the trimmed V and J ends, which lost 1 base and 7 bases, there was a span of 17 bases. This CDR3 is 15 amino acids long. CDR3 DNA sequence: TGCGCCAGCAGCCAAGTTTCTCAGGGTGCTGGTGAGCAGTACTTC. This sequence encodes CASSQVSQGAGEQYF.

The genes are TRBV5-1 and TRBJ2-7, with a tentative D call TRBD2 (5 bases). Trimming removed 0 bases at V and 0 bases at J, with 10 bases between. CDR1 SGHRS and CDR2 YFSETQ come from the germline V gene. This CDR3 contains 15 residues. The CDR3 region has the DNA TGCGCCAGCAGCTTGGCTCCTAGCAGCTCCTACGAGCAGTACTTC. Protein sequence: CASSLAPSSSYEQYF.

The chain combines TRBV9 with TRBJ2-2; D may match TRBD1 or TRBD2 (5 bases each). V was shortened by 4 bases and J by 4 bases, with 11 bases between the two germline ends. This CDR3 contains 14 residues. Germline V gene lookup returns CDR1 SGDLS and CDR2 YYNGEE. The CDR3 bases are TGTGCCAGCAGCCCGGGACCGCTCACCGGGGAGCTGTTTTTT. This gives the protein CASSPGPLTGELFF.

The V call is TRBV6-1, the J call TRBJ1-5; no definite D call. V dropped 7 bases and J dropped 0 bases, with 13 bases sitting between them. This CDR3 region has 15 residues. Germline-derived CDR1 and CDR2 are MNHNS and SASEGT. The CDR3 protein is CASNDRGPSNQPQHF. The CDR3 DNA reads TGTGCCAGCAACGATAGAGGTCCTAGCAATCAGCCCCAGCATTTT.

This clonotype was picked up a small number of times. The chain joins TRBV7-9 to TRBJ2-7; TRBD1 matches at 7 bases. V lost 4 bases to trimming and J lost 1 base; unmatched junction nucleotides: 4. CDR1 and CDR2 from the germline V gene are SEHNR and FQNEAQ (reference sequence). The CDR3 has 14 amino acids. CDR3 in DNA: TGTGCCAGCAGCTCCTCGGGACAGTCCTACGAGCAGTACTTC. Translated, it gives CASSSSGQSYEQYF.

This clonotype has a handful of counts. This chain uses TRBV5-1 with TRBJ2-5; D remains ambiguous. Germline V gene data show CDR1 as SGHRS and CDR2 as YFSETQ. Trimming stripped 0 bases from V and 1 base from J, with 10 bases between. The length of the CDR3 is 15 residues. The CDR3 coding sequence is TGCGCCAGCAGCTTGGATGGCCAGCTCCAAGAGACCCAGTACTTC. Amino acids: CASSLDGQLQETQYF.

In this sample, this clonotype turned up a few times. CDR3 residues: CASSSGWDTQYF. For the CDR3, the DNA is TGTGCCAGCAGTTCGGGATGGGATACGCAGTATTTT. This chain joins TRBV27 and TRBJ2-3, with TRBD2 as a possible D gene (5 bases). Trimming left V 4 bases short and J 6 bases short, with 8 bases between. The V gene's germline CDR1 is MNHEY and CDR2 SMNVEV (reference sequence). The CDR3 totals 12 residues.

The genes are TRBV20-1 and TRBJ2-7, with a tentative D call TRBD2 (5 bases). The end of the DNA is better explained by TRBJ2-5, so the J call may be wrong. The CDR3 totals 12 residues. The V gene's germline CDR1 is DFQATT and CDR2 SNEGSKA (reference sequence). In DNA, the CDR3 is TGCAGTGCTCCCGACTACTCGAGGACCCAGTACTTC. Protein sequence: CSAPDYSRTQYF.

The V gene is TRBV6-2 or TRBV6-3, the J gene TRBJ1-1; TRBD1 is a possible D gene (5 bases). V shed 2 bases and J shed 1 base, with 8 bases lying between them. Germline V gene lookup returns CDR1 MNHEY and CDR2 SVGEGT. CDR3 size: 14 residues. The CDR3 nucleotides are TGTGCCAGCAGTTACCCTACAGGGAACACTGAAGCTTTCTTT. It codes for CASSYPTGNTEAFF.

A few counts support this clonotype. The chain carries TRBV13 and TRBJ1-2; 8 bases align to TRBD1. Germline V lookup: CDR1 PRHDT, CDR2 FYEKMQ (reference sequence). The CDR3 totals 14 residues. V dropped 10 bases and J dropped 0; count of bases not matched to a gene: 7. The DNA for the CDR3 is TGTGCCACCCTAGGACAGGGAACTAACTATGGCTACACCTTC. Its translation is CATLGQGTNYGYTF. The variable domain in full, with the rest retrieved from reference TRBV13 and TRBJ1-2, is AAGVIQSPRHLIKEKRETATLKCYPIPRHDTVYWYQQGPGQDPQFLISFYEKMQSDKGSIPDRFSAQQFSDYHSELNMSSLELGDSALYFCATLGQGTNYGYTFGSGTRLTVV.

This clonotype has a handful of counts. This chain joins TRBV18 and TRBJ2-5; no clear D. V lost 1 base and J lost 3, with 15 bases in between. Per germline, CDR1 KGHSH and CDR2 LQKENI. The CDR3 length is 16 residues. The CDR3, as DNA: TGTGCCAGCTCACCACGGTCGTGGACGGTTGAAGAGACCCAGTACTTC. Translating gives CASSPRSWTVEETQYF.

J is TRBJ2-5 and V is TRBV10-1; the D gene is possibly TRBD2 (5 bases). This CDR3 is built from 13 residues. The V and J ends lost 3 bases and 7 bases respectively, with 12 bases between them. In germline, CDR1 is WNHNN, CDR2 SYGVQD (reference sequence). The CDR3 protein is CASSEVTGGTQYF. CDR3 nucleotides: TGCGCCAGCAGTGAAGTGACTGGAGGGACCCAGTACTTC.

The genes are TRBV6-5 and TRBJ2-4; 9 nucleotides line up with TRBD1. This CDR3 region has 14 residues. Trimming cost V 2 bases and J 13 bases; bases outside gene matches: 9. Germline values: CDR1 MNHEY, CDR2 SVGAGI. CDR3 DNA: TGTGCCAGCAGTTACATACAGGGGGCGGGAGAGCAGTACTTC. This translates into CASSYIQGAGEQYF.

This clonotype was counted between two and nine times. The chain joins TRBV20-1 to TRBJ1-2; TRBD1 matches at 10 bases. The CDR3 contains 12 residues. Germline CDR1 is DFQATT and CDR2 is SNEGSKA (reference sequence). V lost 5 bases, J lost 6 bases, and 3 bases stayed unmatched. The CDR3 nucleotides are TGCAGTGCTCAGACAGGGGGCAATGGCTACACCTTC. Translation: CSAQTGGNGYTF.

Concerning this clonotype: An end of the junction does not agree with germline; a read error may underlie this. This chain links TRBV27 with TRBJ2-5; 10 nucleotides line up with TRBD1. CDR3 length: 16 amino acids. The germline CDR1 and CDR2 sequences are MNHEY and SMNVEV (reference sequence). CDR3 sequence reads: CASSLGGTGAQGTQYF. In DNA, the CDR3 is TGTGCCAGCAGTTTAGGAGGGACAGGGGCCCAAGGGACCCAGTACTTC.